The T cell receptor beta chain described here comes from a study of Tregs in tolerant kidney transplant recipients. Regarding the study as a whole: This study did not directly address biological reproducibility.

Trimming cost V 6 bases and J 5 bases, with 19 bases left between them. Germline V gives CDR1 MNHNS, CDR2 SASEGT. The CDR3 has 15 residues. The table came from immunoSEQ multiplex PCR; TCRdb's copy has only in-frame clones and leaves some out. The sample consists of tens of thousands of clones, just under 97% of them appearing once. A word on this clone: Its antigen is undetermined.

The clonotype was recovered from a human donor in good health. The specimen was Tregs from blood cultured with allogeneic cells. The V gene is TRBV6-1, the J gene TRBJ2-5, with D perhaps assigned TRBD1 or TRBD2 (6 bases each). CDR3 in amino acids: CASSPLWGAMETQYF. The DNA of the CDR3 is TGTGCCAGCAGCCCCCTGTGGGGGGCAATGGAGACCCAGTACTTC.